The rows below give T cell receptor beta chains drawn from one sample of a study of cytomegalovirus exposure and HLA in healthy donors. Method: immunoSEQ multiplex PCR; TCRdb's copy keeps in-frame clones and lacks some. The table includes approximately 290,000 clones, approximately 80% detected once. Sequencing was performed on PBMCs. The source is a girl aged 2 to 10 in good health and CMV-seronegative. CDR3s include the opening cysteine and the closing phenylalanine or tryptophan. The D gene is left open where the match is weak. Size is stated for part of the rows, as once, few or many counts, or as a class when the clone is expanded.

size,J,V,D,DNA,CDR3
.,TRBJ2-7,TRBV28,.,TGTGCCAGCAGTTTATTGAGGGTTGTACGATCCTACGAGCAGTACTTC,CASSLLRVVRSYEQYF
.,TRBJ2-2,TRBV7-9,TRBD2,TGTGCCAGCGGCACGGGAACTAGCGGGGGCCGTTATAACACCGGGGAGCTGTTTTTT,CASGTGTSGGRYNTGELFF
once,TRBJ2-7,TRBV27,TRBD1,TGTGCCAGCCGGTTCACAGGGGGCTACGAGCAGTACTTC,CASRFTGGYEQYF
.,TRBJ2-7,TRBV4-1,.,TGCGCCAGCAGCCAAGGCCAGGACAGCTCCTACGAGCAGTACTTC,CASSQGQDSSYEQYF
.,TRBJ2-5,TRBV5-1,.,TGCGCCAGCAGCGGTAGAGCCTATGAGACCCAGTACTTC,CASSGRAYETQYF
.,TRBJ2-5,TRBV19,.,TGTGCCAGTACACCTACGTGGGGCAGCGAACAAGAGACCCAGTACTTC,CASTPTWGSEQETQYF
.,TRBJ2-1,TRBV27,.,TGTGCCAGCAGTTTACGGAGCTCCTACAATGAGCAGTTCTTC,CASSLRSSYNEQFF
once,TRBJ2-7,TRBV29-1,.,TGCAGCGTTGTTAGCGACTACGAGCAGTACTTC,CSVVSDYEQYF
.,TRBJ2-7,TRBV6-1,.,TGTGCCACCCTACAGGGCCTCGAGCAGTACTTC,CATLQGLEQYF
.,TRBJ1-3,TRBV13,TRBD1,TGTGCCAGCAGCTCCCACCCCAACAGGGGCGGTGCTGGAAACACCATATATTTT,CASSSHPNRGGAGNTIYF
.,TRBJ2-1,TRBV5-1,TRBD2,TGCGCCAGCAGCTTCCAGCGGGGGGGCAGTTACAATGAGCAGTTCTTC,CASSFQRGGSYNEQFF
.,TRBJ1-5,TRBV28,.,TGTGCCAGCAGTCAGGGTAGCAATCAGCCCCAGCATTTT,CASSQGSNQPQHF
.,TRBJ2-7,TRBV28,TRBD1,TGTGCCAGCAGGGGGGACAGGTTATACGAGCAGTACTTC,CASRGDRLYEQYF
.,TRBJ2-5,TRBV18,TRBD2,TGTGCCAGCTCACCAAAACTAGCGGGAGCGGAGACCCAGTACTTC,CASSPKLAGAETQYF
.,TRBJ1-3,TRBV5-1,.,TGCGCCAGCAGCTCGGACAGTTCGGGAAACACCATATATTTT,CASSSDSSGNTIYF
.,TRBJ1-5,TRBV7-7,.,TGTGCCAGCAGCTTAGACAGATTTCAGCCCCAGCATTTT,CASSLDRFQPQHF
.,TRBJ2-7,TRBV2,.,TGTGCCAGCAGGGACAGAACCTACGAGCAGTACTTC,CASRDRTYEQYF
.,TRBJ1-6,TRBV5-1,TRBD1,TGCGCCAGCAGCCTAAGATTGACAGGGAATTCACCCCTCCACTTT,CASSLRLTGNSPLHF
.,TRBJ2-3,TRBV5-1,.,TGCGCCAGCAGAGAAGAGGGAGGTTTAGATACGCAGTATTTT,CASREEGGLDTQYF
.,TRBJ2-3,TRBV4-1,TRBD2,TGCGCCAGCAGCCAGCTGCGGGTGCGGGAGGGGACAGATACGCAGTATTTT,CASSQLRVREGTDTQYF
.,TRBJ1-5,TRBV30,.,TGTGCCTCCGGGACACTCAGCAATCAGCCCCAGCATTTT,CASGTLSNQPQHF
.,TRBJ1-1,TRBV7-8,.,TGTGCCAGCAGCTTAGCTAGAATGAACACTGAAGCTTTCTTT,CASSLARMNTEAFF
.,TRBJ1-1,TRBV27,.,TGTGCCAGCAGTTTAGCAGGTCGGCCGAACACTGAAGCTTTCTTT,CASSLAGRPNTEAFF
few,TRBJ1-2,TRBV28,TRBD1,TGTGCCAGCAGATCAACAGGGGACTATGGCTACACCTTC,CASRSTGDYGYTF
.,TRBJ1-5,TRBV7-2,TRBD1,TGTGCCAGCAGCTCCTGGACAGGGCAGCCCCAGCATTTT,CASSSWTGQPQHF
.,TRBJ1-2,TRBV7-2,.,TGTGCCAGCAGCTTTCAGGGCATCCAAGTCGCTAACTATGGCTACACCTTC,CASSFQGIQVANYGYTF
.,TRBJ1-2,TRBV13,.,TGTGCCAGCACCCTGGGGGGAGCGGCCTATGGCTACACCTTC,CASTLGGAAYGYTF
few,TRBJ2-1,TRBV30,.,TGTGCCTGGAGTCCTTTCGGCAATGAGCAGTTCTTC,CAWSPFGNEQFF
.,TRBJ1-1,TRBV5-1,.,TGCGCCAGCAGCTTGGAGTTGGCGGGAATCACTGAAGCTTTCTTT,CASSLELAGITEAFF
.,TRBJ2-5,TRBV6-5,.,TGTGCCAGCAGTTACACTGGGGTCCCAGGGGAGACCCAGTACTTC,CASSYTGVPGETQYF
.,TRBJ1-2,TRBV2,.,TGTGCCAGCAGTGAATGGAGGAACTATGGCTACACCTTC,CASSEWRNYGYTF
.,TRBJ2-3,TRBV5-1,TRBD2,TGCGCCAGCAGCTTGGTAACCGGGACTAGCGGGGTTGATACGCAGTATTTT,CASSLVTGTSGVDTQYF
.,TRBJ2-1,TRBV7-6,TRBD2,TGTGCCAGCAGCTTACTGGTCCTAGCGGCTTACAATGAGCAGTTCTTC,CASSLLVLAAYNEQFF
.,TRBJ2-3,TRBV5-1,.,TGCGCCAGCAGCTTCCAGGGGCGCTACACAGATACGCAGTATTTT,CASSFQGRYTDTQYF
.,TRBJ2-7,TRBV5-1,TRBD2,TGCGCCAGCAGCTTGGTGGCTGCGGGGGACTACGAGCAGTACTTC,CASSLVAAGDYEQYF
.,TRBJ2-7,TRBV6-1,TRBD2,TGTGCCAGCAGTGTTGCGGGGGGTAGCTCCTACGAGCAGTACTTC,CASSVAGGSSYEQYF
.,TRBJ1-1,TRBV5-1,.,TGCGCCAGCAGCCAGGGGATTGGCACTGAAGCTTTCTTT,CASSQGIGTEAFF
.,TRBJ1-1,TRBV6-1,TRBD1,TGTGCCAGCAGGGGTGGACAGGACCACACTGAAGCTTTCTTT,CASRGGQDHTEAFF
.,TRBJ1-4,TRBV5-1,.,TGCGCCAGCAGGGAGTGGAATGAAAAACTGTTTTTT,CASREWNEKLFF
once,TRBJ1-1,TRBV5-4,TRBD1,TGTGCCAGCAGCAAGGACAGGGCTCGACCCGAACTCCAGGCTTTCTTT,CASSKDRARPELQAFF
.,TRBJ2-7,TRBV7-6,.,TGTGCCAGCAGCTTAGTGGGGGCGGGTAGTGGCTCCTACGAGCAGTACTTC,CASSLVGAGSGSYEQYF
.,TRBJ1-5,TRBV7-8,TRBD1,TGTGCCAGCAGCTTAGGGAGGCCCAGGGGGAGCAATCAGCCCCAGCATTTT,CASSLGRPRGSNQPQHF
.,TRBJ2-1,TRBV4-1,TRBD2,TGCGCCAGCAGCCAAGAGGGAGGGGTCGCATCTCCCTACAATGAGCAGTTCTTC,CASSQEGGVASPYNEQFF
few,TRBJ1-6,TRBV7-2,.,TGTGCCAGCAGCCCAACGACAGGAGTTTATAATTCACCCCTCCACTTT,CASSPTTGVYNSPLHF
.,TRBJ2-3,TRBV30,.,TGTGCCTGGAAGAGGAGGGACGGCACAGATACGCAGTATTTT,CAWKRRDGTDTQYF
few,TRBJ2-7,TRBV10-1,.,TGCGCCAGCAGTGAGGGGGGGGCGGACGAGCAGTACTTC,CASSEGGADEQYF
.,TRBJ2-3,TRBV7-8,TRBD1,TGTGCCAGCAGAGCCGGACAGGGCAGCACAGATACGCAGTATTTT,CASRAGQGSTDTQYF
once,TRBJ2-7,TRBV6-5,TRBD1,TGTGCCAGCAGTAACTGGGACAGGAGAGACGAGCAGTACTTC,CASSNWDRRDEQYF
.,TRBJ1-2,TRBV18,TRBD1,TGTGCCAGCTCACGCGACGGGACAGACCGATATGGCTACACCTTC,CASSRDGTDRYGYTF
.,TRBJ2-5,TRBV7-9,.,TGTGCCAGCAGCCCGAGGGGGCTAGCGGGCGTGGAGACCCAGTACTTC,CASSPRGLAGVETQYF
.,TRBJ2-1,TRBV5-1,TRBD2,TGCGCCAGCGGAGGGGCTAGCGGGGGGTACAATGAGCAGTTCTTC,CASGGASGGYNEQFF
.,TRBJ2-1,TRBV15,.,TGTGCCACCAGCAGAGATCCCAGGGGAGAGGGGTTTTACAATGAGCAGTTCTTC,CATSRDPRGEGFYNEQFF
.,TRBJ2-7,TRBV27,TRBD1,TGTGCTAGCAGTTTGTCGGGACAGAGCTTCTACGAGCAGTACTTC,CASSLSGQSFYEQYF
.,TRBJ1-3,TRBV9,.,TGTGCCAGCAAGTCCGCGAACACCATATATTTT,CASKSANTIYF
.,TRBJ1-2,TRBV28,TRBD1,TGTGCCAGCAACAAGAGGAGGGGGCTCTATGGCTACACCTTC,CASNKRRGLYGYTF
.,TRBJ2-2,TRBV5-1,TRBD2,TGCGCCAGCACTCGCGGGAGGGCGGGCACCGGGGAGCTGTTTTTT,CASTRGRAGTGELFF
.,TRBJ1-6,TRBV28,TRBD1,TGTGCCGTATGTGGACAGGGTCGGGGATCCTATAATTCACCCCTCCACTTT,CAVCGQGRGSYNSPLHF
once,TRBJ2-1,TRBV5-1,TRBD2,TGCGCCAGCAAGGGACTAGCGGGTACTACTGCATACAATGAGCAGTTCTTC,CASKGLAGTTAYNEQFF